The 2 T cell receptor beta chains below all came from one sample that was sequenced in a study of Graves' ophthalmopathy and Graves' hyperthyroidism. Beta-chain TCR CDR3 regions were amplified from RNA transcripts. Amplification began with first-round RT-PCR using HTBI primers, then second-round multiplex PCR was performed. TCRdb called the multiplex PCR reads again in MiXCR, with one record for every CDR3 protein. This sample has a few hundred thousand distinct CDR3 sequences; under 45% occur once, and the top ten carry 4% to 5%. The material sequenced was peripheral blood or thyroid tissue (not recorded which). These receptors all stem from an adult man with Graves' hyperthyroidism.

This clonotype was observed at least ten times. Here the CDR3 DNA reads TGTGCCACCAGCAGAGATAAAGAGACCCAGTACTTC. This translates into CATSRDKETQYF. The chain uses TRBV15 and TRBJ2-5; D not certain. Trimming left V 0 bases short and J 3 bases short, with 2 bases between. From germline, CDR1 is LNHNV and CDR2 YYDKDF (reference sequence). The CDR3 extends over 12 amino acids.

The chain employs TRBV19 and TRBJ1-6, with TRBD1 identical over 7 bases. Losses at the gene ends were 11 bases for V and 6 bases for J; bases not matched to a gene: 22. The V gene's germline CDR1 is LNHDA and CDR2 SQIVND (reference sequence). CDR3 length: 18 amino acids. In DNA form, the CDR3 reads TGTGCCTGGAGTGTACCCCGACAGGGAGCGAGGGTTAATTCACCCCTCCACTTT. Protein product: CAWSVPRQGARVNSPLHF.